This T cell receptor (beta chain) is from a study of blood T cells in healthy people across ages. For the study at large: About one barcoded beta molecule per two T cells was captured by template switching.

The V gene end was trimmed by 2 bases and the J gene end by 4 bases; junction bases not matched to a gene: 1. The germline V gene encodes CDR1 LGHDT and CDR2 YNNKEL (reference sequence). The CDR3 covers 14 residues. A sample-barcoded 5' primer and a J-beta primer mix were used in a second PCR of roughly 7 to 11 cycles. A template-switch adaptor that had 12 random nucleotides put a tag on each cDNA molecule. All samples gave at least 2.5 million CDR3-containing paired-end reads. TCRdb re-analysed the 5' RACE reads in MiXCR, keeping a single row per CDR3 protein. The data show hundreds of thousands of distinct CDR3 sequences, more than 25% seen once. General study points: The lack of PBMC sorting stopped any conclusive naive versus antigen-experienced comparison.

This clonotype was seen many times. Its target is not known. This TCR came from an elderly woman in good health. This chain joins TRBV3-1 and TRBJ2-1; 8 nucleotides line up with TRBD2. Sequencing was done on a sample of blood. Here the CDR3 reads CASSQQRGYNEQFF. The DNA of the CDR3 is TGTGCCAGCAGCCAACAGCGGGGGTACAATGAGCAGTTCTTC.